Following are 20 T cell receptor beta chains from one sample sequenced in a study of blood T cell repertoires in COVID-19. The data were produced by immunoSEQ multiplex PCR, yet TCRdb's version contains in-frame clones alone and is incomplete. The sample has about 78,000 clones; less than 90% are singletons. The sample comprised peripheral blood. Source of these receptors: a man between 60 and 75 years old with active or convalescent COVID-19.

The chain links TRBV15 to TRBJ1-6, with D hard to call. In germline, CDR1 is LNHNV, CDR2 YYDKDF (reference sequence). Trimming removed 6 bases at V and 13 bases at J, with 13 bases between. The CDR3 is made up of 12 amino acids. The CDR3 DNA reads as TGTGCCACCAGGGTGGAAGCAGGTCCCCTCCACTTT. It encodes CATRVEAGPLHF.

This chain connects TRBV9 to TRBJ1-4; D is ambiguous. This CDR3 region has 15 residues. Deletions cut 0 bases from V and 0 bases from J, with 6 bases between. Germline CDR1 is SGDLS and CDR2 is YYNGEE. CDR3 amino acids: CASSVVGATNEKLFF. As DNA, the CDR3 is TGTGCCAGCAGCGTAGTAGGAGCAACTAATGAAAAACTGTTTTTT.

The V gene is TRBV5-1, the J gene TRBJ1-2; D is unclear. The CDR3 totals 13 residues. Per germline, CDR1 SGHRS and CDR2 YFSETQ. With 0 bases removed from V and 0 bases from J, the gap between germline ends came to 3 bases. The CDR3 coding sequence is TGCGCCAGCAGCTTGGGAGCTAACTATGGCTACACCTTC. Its translation: CASSLGANYGYTF.

The chain couples TRBV14 to TRBJ2-7, with TRBD1 as a possible D gene (5 bases). The CDR3 is 14 amino acids. Germline V gene lookup returns CDR1 SGHDN and CDR2 FVKESK. V was trimmed by 1 base and J by 3 bases, leaving 10 bases between them. CDR3 nucleotide sequence: TGTGCCAGCAGCCAAGCAGGGATCCGCTACGAGCAGTACTTC. It yields the protein CASSQAGIRYEQYF. Full variable domain (missing parts from reference TRBV14 and TRBJ2-7): EAGVTQFPSHSVIEKGQTVTLRCDPISGHDNLYWYRRVMGKEIKFLLHFVKESKQDESGMPNNRFLAERTGGTYSTLKVQPAELEDSGVYFCASSQAGIRYEQYFGPGTRLTVT.

Of note for this clone: The junction departs from germline at one end; a sequencing error may be responsible. This chain connects TRBV7-9 to TRBJ2-1; 12 positions match TRBD2. Germline assignment: CDR1 SEHNR and CDR2 FQNEAQ (reference sequence). The length of the CDR3 is 15 residues. CDR3 region: CASRLGLAGNNEQFF. CDR3 coding DNA: TGTGCCAGCAGATTAGGACTAGCGGGGAACAATGAGCAGTTCTTC.

This chain joins TRBV19 and TRBJ1-2; 8 bases fit TRBD1. This CDR3 is built from 16 residues. Germline lookup yields CDR1 LNHDA and CDR2 SQIVND (reference sequence). V dropped 2 bases and J dropped 5; count of bases not matched to a gene: 10. This CDR3 is CASSINTGQDFYGYTF. The CDR3, as DNA: TGTGCCAGTAGTATAAATACGGGACAGGATTTTTATGGCTACACCTTC. Full variable domain (missing parts from reference TRBV19 and TRBJ1-2): DGGITQSPKYLFRKEGQNVTLSCEQNLNHDAMYWYRQDPGQGLRLIYYSQIVNDFQKGDIAEGYSVSREKKESFPLTVTSAQKNPTAFYLCASSINTGQDFYGYTFGSGTRLTVV.

This clone was picked up one time. The V call is TRBV7-8, the J call TRBJ1-1, with D unclear. There are 13 residues in the CDR3. In germline, CDR1 is SGHVS, CDR2 FQNEAQ. V dropped 1 base and J dropped 4 bases, with 7 bases sitting between them. Written as DNA, the CDR3 is TGTGCCAGCAGCTTAGAATGGAGCACTGAAGCTTTCTTT. This codes for CASSLEWSTEAFF.

The rearrangement uses TRBV6-6 and TRBJ1-2; D ambiguous. The V gene's germline CDR1 is MNHNY and CDR2 SVGAGI (reference sequence). The CDR3 runs 11 residues. The ends were cut back, 0 bases at V and 8 bases at J, with 4 bases in the middle. The CDR3 DNA reads TGTGCCAGCAGTTACTCGAGGGGCTACACCTTC. This sequence encodes CASSYSRGYTF.

The sample holds a few counts of this clone. J is TRBJ2-2 and V is TRBV4-2, with 7 nucleotides matching TRBD1. This CDR3 is built from 15 residues. The junction had 2 bases not matched to a gene; V was cut back by 4 bases and J by 0 bases. Per the germline V gene, CDR1 is LGHNA and CDR2 is YNFKEQ. As DNA, the CDR3 is TGTGCCAGCAGCCCCGGGACAGCGAACACCGGGGAGCTGTTTTTT. Translated, it gives CASSPGTANTGELFF.

The chain is built from TRBV6-2 or TRBV6-3 and TRBJ1-1; a possible D gene is TRBD1 (5 bases). The germline CDR1 and CDR2 sequences are MNHEY and SVGEGT. V lost 0 bases to trimming and J lost 4 bases, with 12 bases between them. The CDR3 consists of 15 residues. The CDR3 region has the DNA TGTGCCAGCAGTTACTCCTTCGGGGGGAGCACTGAAGCTTTCTTT. The encoded protein is CASSYSFGGSTEAFF.

The chain employs TRBV9 and TRBJ2-3, with TRBD1 matching 8 bases. The germline V gene encodes CDR1 SGDLS and CDR2 YYNGEE. After removal of 4 bases from V and 6 bases from J, the junction contained 7 bases not matched to a gene. The CDR3 extends over 14 amino acids. In DNA, the CDR3 is TGTGCCAGCAGCCCCCGGTACAGGGGGGATACGCAGTATTTT. Translating gives CASSPRYRGDTQYF.

The rearrangement joins TRBV5-5 to TRBJ1-2, with TRBD1 as a possible D gene (6 bases). This CDR3 comprises 14 residues. V was cut by 0 bases and J by 4 bases, with 10 bases left in between. CDR1 is SGHKS and CDR2 is YYEKEE in the germline V gene (reference sequence). The CDR3 DNA reads TGTGCCAGCAGCTTGGATGGGGGCGGCTATGGCTACACCTTC. Amino acid sequence: CASSLDGGGYGYTF.

J is TRBJ1-2 and V is TRBV12-3 or TRBV12-4; D gene ambiguous. The CDR3 is made up of 13 amino acids. V was trimmed by 0 bases and J by 8 bases, leaving 10 bases between them. CDR3 nucleotides: TGTGCCAGCAGTTTAGCATCCGGGTACGGCTACACCTTC. Translated: CASSLASGYGYTF.

The CDR3 region is CASSLGTQGSQPQHF. The CDR3 DNA reads TGTGCCAGCAGCTTGGGGACACAGGGATCGCAGCCCCAGCATTTT. V and J are TRBV7-9 and TRBJ1-5, with D maybe TRBD1 (6 bases). CDR3 length: 15 residues. Germline CDR1 SEHNR, CDR2 FQNEAQ (reference sequence). Trimming left V 3 bases short and J 7 bases short, with 16 bases between.

Comment on this clone: Mismatch with germline at one junction end may stem from a read error. This chain links TRBV7-7 with TRBJ2-3, with TRBD2 matching 8 bases. The germline CDR1 and CDR2 sequences are SSHAT and FNYEAQ (reference sequence). The CDR3 consists of 16 residues. DNA of the CDR3: TGTGCTAGCAGCCCCGGGACTAGTCTCCGACGGGGGACGCAGTATTTT. Amino acid sequence: CASSPGTSLRRGTQYF.

The genes are TRBV23-1 and TRBJ2-2; tentatively, D is TRBD2 (6 bases). TRBV23-1 is placed among ORFs of uncertain function. The V gene lost 2 bases and the J gene lost 0 bases, with 7 bases spanning the gap. CDR3 length: 15 residues. CDR3 sequence reads: CASSQGTPNTGELFF. CDR3 sequence (DNA): TGCGCCAGCAGTCAAGGGACTCCGAACACCGGGGAGCTGTTTTTT.

V usage is TRBV19 and J usage is TRBJ1-5; D is unclear. V was trimmed by 6 bases and J by 3 bases, leaving 9 bases between them. The CDR3 covers 13 residues. Looked up from germline, CDR1 is LNHDA and CDR2 is SQIVND (reference sequence). The CDR3 coding sequence is TGTGCCAGTAGCGAGGGCGCCAATCAGCCCCAGCATTTT. Amino acids: CASSEGANQPQHF.

The gene calls are TRBV25-1 and TRBJ1-4, with 7 bases that match TRBD1. The CDR3 totals 15 residues. CDR1 and CDR2 (germline): MGHDK, SYGVNS. V lost 4 bases, J lost 1 base, and 3 bases stayed unmatched. CDR3 DNA sequence: TGTGCCAGCAGTGCGCACAGGGGAACTAATGAAAAACTGTTTTTT. Residues: CASSAHRGTNEKLFF.

This rearrangement joins TRBV30 to TRBJ2-1, with a weak D call TRBD2 (6 bases). Germline CDR1 reads GTSNPN; CDR2 reads SVGIG (reference sequence). The CDR3 runs to 15 residues. Trimming cost V 5 bases and J 6 bases, with 20 bases left between them. The CDR3 nucleotides are TGTGCCTGGGCCACGTCGGGGAGGTATATCAATGAGCAGTTCTTC. It yields the protein CAWATSGRYINEQFF.

The V gene is TRBV6-5, the J gene TRBJ2-1; the D is unclear. Germline values: CDR1 MNHEY, CDR2 SVGAGI. V lost 6 bases and J lost 7, with 13 bases in between. The length of the CDR3 is 13 residues. CDR3 in DNA: TGTGCCAGCAGCTCCCGGCTAGGTAATGAGCAGTTCTTC. This codes for CASSSRLGNEQFF.